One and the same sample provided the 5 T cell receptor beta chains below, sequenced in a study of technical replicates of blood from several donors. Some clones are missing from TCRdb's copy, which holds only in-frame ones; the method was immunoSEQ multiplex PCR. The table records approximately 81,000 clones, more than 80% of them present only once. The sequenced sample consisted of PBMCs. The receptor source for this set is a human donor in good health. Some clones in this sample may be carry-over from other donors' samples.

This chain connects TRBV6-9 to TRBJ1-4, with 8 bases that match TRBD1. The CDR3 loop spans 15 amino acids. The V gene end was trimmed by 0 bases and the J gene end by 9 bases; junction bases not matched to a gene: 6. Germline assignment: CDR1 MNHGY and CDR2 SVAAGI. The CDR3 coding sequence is TGTGCCAGCAGTTATTCAACCAGGGGGCTAAAAAAACTGTTTTTT. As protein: CASSYSTRGLKKLFF.

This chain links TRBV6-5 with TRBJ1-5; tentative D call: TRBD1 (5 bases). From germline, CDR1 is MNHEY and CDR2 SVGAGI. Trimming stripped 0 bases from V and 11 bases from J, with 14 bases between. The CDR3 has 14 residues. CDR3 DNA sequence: TGTGCCAGCAGTTACTCGAGCAGGGCAATGGCCCAGCATTTT. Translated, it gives CASSYSSRAMAQHF.

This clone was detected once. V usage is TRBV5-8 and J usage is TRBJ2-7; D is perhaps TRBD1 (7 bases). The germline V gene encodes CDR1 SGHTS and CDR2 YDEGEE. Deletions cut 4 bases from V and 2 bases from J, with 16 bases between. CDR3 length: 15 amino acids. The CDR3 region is CASSRGVDRPYEQYF. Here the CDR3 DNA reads TGTGCCAGCAGCAGGGGGGTGGACAGGCCCTACGAGCAGTACTTC.

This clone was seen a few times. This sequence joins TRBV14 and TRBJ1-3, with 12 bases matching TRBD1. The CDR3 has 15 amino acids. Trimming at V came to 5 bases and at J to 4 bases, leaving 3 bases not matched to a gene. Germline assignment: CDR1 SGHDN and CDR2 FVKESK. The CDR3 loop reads CASSAGQGAGNTIYF. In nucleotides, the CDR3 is TGTGCCAGCAGCGCGGGACAGGGGGCCGGAAACACCATATATTTT.

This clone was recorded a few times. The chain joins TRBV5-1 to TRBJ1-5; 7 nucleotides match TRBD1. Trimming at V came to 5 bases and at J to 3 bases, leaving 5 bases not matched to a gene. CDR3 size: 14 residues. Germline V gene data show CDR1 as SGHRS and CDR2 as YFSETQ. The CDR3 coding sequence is TGCGCCAGCAGTACAGGGGAAATCAATCAGCCCCAGCATTTT. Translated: CASSTGEINQPQHF.